The entry below describes one TCR beta chain. This record comes from a study of blood T cell repertoires in COVID-19. The wider study: PBMCs, B-cell-depleted T cells, or T cells were the source of the cDNA or gDNA that made up the material.

There are 14 residues in the CDR3. Trimming removed 5 bases at V and 0 bases at J, with 10 bases between. Germline CDR1 is MGHDK and CDR2 is SYGVNS. Authors' data handling: It was from reference gene primer amplification that nucleated cell counts were estimated. Sequenced by immunoSEQ multiplex PCR; TCRdb stores in-frame clones only, minus some. V and J calls and clone size are those listed in that table; D and trimming were worked out from the DNA. The table shows 300,000 to 450,000 clones, with more than 75% occurring only once. This clonotype was sampled from a young woman with COVID-19, enrolled during active disease. Material: peripheral blood. This chain links TRBV25-1 with TRBJ1-1; D remains ambiguous. CDR3 DNA sequence: TGTGCCAGCAGTCCCTTCCAGATGAACACTGAAGCTTTCTTT. Encoded protein: CASSPFQMNTEAFF.